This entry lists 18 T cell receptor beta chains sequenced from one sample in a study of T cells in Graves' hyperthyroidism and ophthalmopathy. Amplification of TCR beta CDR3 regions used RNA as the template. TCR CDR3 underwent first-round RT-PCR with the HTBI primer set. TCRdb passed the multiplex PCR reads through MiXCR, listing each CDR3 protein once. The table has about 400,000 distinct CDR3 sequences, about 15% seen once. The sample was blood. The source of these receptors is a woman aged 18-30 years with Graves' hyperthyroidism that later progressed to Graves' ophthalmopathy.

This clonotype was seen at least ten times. The CDR3 DNA is TGTGCCAGCAGCGTTGGGATCTATGGCTACACCTTC. Translating gives CASSVGIYGYTF. J is TRBJ1-2 and V is TRBV2; D gene uncertain. Between the trimmed V and J ends, which lost 6 bases and 4 bases, there was a span of 9 bases. This CDR3 spans 12 amino acids. Germline V gene sequence: CDR1 SNHLY, CDR2 FYNNEI.

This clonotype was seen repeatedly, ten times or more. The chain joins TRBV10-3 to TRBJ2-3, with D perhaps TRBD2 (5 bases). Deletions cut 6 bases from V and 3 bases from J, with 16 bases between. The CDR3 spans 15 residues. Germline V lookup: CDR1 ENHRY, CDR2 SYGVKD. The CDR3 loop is CAIRWSGRVTDTQYF. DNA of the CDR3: TGTGCCATCAGGTGGTCGGGAAGGGTTACAGATACGCAGTATTTT.

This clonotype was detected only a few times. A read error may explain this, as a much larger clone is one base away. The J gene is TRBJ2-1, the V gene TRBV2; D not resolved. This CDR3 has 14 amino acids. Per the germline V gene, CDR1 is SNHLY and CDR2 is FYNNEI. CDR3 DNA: TGTGCCAGCAGTAAAGCCCCCTCCTACAAGGAGCAGTTCTTC. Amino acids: CASSKAPSYKEQFF. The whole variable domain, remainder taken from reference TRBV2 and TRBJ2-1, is EPEVTQTPSHQVTQMGQEVILRCVPISNHLYFYWYRQILGQKVEFLVSFYNNEISEKSEIFDDQFSVERPDGSNFTLKIRSTKLEDSAMYFCASSKAPSYKEQFFGPGTRLTVL.

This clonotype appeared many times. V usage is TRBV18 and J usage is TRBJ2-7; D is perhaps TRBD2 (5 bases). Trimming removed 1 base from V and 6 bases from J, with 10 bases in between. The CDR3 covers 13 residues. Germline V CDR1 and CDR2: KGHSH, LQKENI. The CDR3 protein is CASSPLVAGEQYF. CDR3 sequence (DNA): TGTGCCAGCTCACCACTCGTTGCGGGCGAGCAGTACTTC.

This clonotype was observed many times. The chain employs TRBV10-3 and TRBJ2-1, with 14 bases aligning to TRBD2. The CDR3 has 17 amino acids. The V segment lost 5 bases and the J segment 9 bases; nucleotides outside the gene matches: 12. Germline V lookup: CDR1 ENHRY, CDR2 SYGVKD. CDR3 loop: CAISPKPGLAGDLEQFF. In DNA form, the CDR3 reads TGTGCCATCAGTCCTAAACCGGGACTAGCGGGAGACCTTGAGCAGTTCTTC.

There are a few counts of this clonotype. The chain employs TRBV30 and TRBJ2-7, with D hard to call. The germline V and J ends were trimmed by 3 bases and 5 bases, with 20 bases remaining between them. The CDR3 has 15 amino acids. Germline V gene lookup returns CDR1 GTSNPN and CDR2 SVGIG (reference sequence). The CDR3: CAWRSTVPITDEQYF. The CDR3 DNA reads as TGTGCCTGGAGATCAACAGTGCCCATCACCGACGAGCAGTACTTC.

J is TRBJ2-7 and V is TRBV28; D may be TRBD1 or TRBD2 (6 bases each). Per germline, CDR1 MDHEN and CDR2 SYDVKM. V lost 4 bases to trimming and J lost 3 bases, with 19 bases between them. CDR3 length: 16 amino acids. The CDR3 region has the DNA TGTGCCAGCAGTTATAAAGGGGGGAAGGTTCTCTACGAGCAGTACTTC. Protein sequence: CASSYKGGKVLYEQYF.

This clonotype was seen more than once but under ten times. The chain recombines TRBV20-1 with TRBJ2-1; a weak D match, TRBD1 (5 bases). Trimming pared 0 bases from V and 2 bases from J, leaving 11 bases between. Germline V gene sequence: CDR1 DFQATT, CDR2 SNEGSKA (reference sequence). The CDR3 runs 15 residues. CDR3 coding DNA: TGCAGTGCTAGAGATGGGGCAGTAACCTACAATGAGCAGTTCTTC. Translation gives CSARDGAVTYNEQFF.

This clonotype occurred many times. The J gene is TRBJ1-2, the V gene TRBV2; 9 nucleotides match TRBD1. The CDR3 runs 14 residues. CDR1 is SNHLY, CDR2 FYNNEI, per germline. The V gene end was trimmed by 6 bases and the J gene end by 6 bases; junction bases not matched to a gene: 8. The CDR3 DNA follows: TGTGCCAGCAGAGGGGACAGGGTAACGAATGGCTACACCTTC. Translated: CASRGDRVTNGYTF.

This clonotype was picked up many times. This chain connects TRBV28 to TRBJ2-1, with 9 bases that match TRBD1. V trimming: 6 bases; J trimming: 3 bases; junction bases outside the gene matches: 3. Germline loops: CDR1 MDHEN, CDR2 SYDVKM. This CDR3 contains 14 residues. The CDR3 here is CASRTGGFYNEQFF. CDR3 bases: TGTGCCAGCAGGACAGGGGGGTTCTACAATGAGCAGTTCTTC.

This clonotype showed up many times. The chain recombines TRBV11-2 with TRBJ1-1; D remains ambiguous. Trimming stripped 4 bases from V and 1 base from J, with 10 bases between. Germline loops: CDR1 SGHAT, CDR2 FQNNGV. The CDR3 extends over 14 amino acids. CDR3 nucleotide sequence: TGTGCCAGCAGCTCCCTGGACGGGAACACTGAAGCTTTCTTT. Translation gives CASSSLDGNTEAFF.

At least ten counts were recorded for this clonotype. The CDR3 sequence is CASRRPGGEYGYTF. CDR3 bases: TGTGCCAGCAGGCGACCAGGGGGCGAGTATGGCTACACCTTC. The chain combines TRBV6-1 with TRBJ1-2, with TRBD1 matching over 8 bases. From germline, CDR1 is MNHNS and CDR2 SASEGT. This CDR3 comprises 14 residues. The V and J ends lost 6 bases and 5 bases, in that order; junction bases with no gene match: 8.

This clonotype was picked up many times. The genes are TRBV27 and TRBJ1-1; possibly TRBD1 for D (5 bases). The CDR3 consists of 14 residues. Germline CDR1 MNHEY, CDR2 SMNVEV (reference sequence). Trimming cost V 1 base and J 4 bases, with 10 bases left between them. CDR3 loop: CASSLLQGSTEAFF. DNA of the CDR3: TGTGCCAGCAGTTTATTGCAGGGTAGCACTGAAGCTTTCTTT.

In DNA, the CDR3 is TGTGCCAGCAGTAAACAGGGTGCTCCCGGGACTGAAGCTTTCTTT. Its protein is CASSKQGAPGTEAFF. The chain links TRBV6-1 to TRBJ1-1, with D maybe TRBD1 (6 bases). Germline-derived CDR1 and CDR2 are MNHNS and SASEGT. The length of the CDR3 is 15 residues. V was cut by 5 bases and J by 5 bases, with 18 bases left in between.

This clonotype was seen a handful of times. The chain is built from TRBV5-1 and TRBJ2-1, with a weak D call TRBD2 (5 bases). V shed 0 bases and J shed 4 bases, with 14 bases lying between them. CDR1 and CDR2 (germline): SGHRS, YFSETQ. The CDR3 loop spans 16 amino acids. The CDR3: CASSLEGSLGYNEQFF. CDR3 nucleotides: TGCGCCAGCAGCTTGGAAGGGAGTCTGGGGTACAATGAGCAGTTCTTC.

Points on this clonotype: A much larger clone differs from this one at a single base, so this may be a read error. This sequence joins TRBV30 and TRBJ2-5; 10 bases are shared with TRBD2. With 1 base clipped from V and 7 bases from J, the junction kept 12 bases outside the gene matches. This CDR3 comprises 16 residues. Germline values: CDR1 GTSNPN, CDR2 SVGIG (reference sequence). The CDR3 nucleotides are TGTGCCTGGAGTGAGGGGGTAGCGGGAGGAGCGGTGACCCAGTACTTC. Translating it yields CAWSEGVAGGAVTQYF.

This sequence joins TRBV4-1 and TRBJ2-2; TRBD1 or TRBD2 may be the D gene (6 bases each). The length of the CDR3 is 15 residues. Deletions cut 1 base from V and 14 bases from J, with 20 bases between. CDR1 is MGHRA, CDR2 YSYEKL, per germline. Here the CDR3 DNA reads TGCGCCAGCAGCCAAGGGGGGGCGTCAAGGCGGGGACTGTTTTTT. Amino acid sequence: CASSQGGASRRGLFF.

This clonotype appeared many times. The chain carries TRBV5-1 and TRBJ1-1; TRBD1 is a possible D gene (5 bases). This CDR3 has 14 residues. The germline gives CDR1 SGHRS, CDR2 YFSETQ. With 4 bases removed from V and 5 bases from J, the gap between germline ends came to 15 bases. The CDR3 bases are TGCGCCAGCAGCGAGTTAATAGAGGGGACTGAAGCTTTCTTT. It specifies CASSELIEGTEAFF.